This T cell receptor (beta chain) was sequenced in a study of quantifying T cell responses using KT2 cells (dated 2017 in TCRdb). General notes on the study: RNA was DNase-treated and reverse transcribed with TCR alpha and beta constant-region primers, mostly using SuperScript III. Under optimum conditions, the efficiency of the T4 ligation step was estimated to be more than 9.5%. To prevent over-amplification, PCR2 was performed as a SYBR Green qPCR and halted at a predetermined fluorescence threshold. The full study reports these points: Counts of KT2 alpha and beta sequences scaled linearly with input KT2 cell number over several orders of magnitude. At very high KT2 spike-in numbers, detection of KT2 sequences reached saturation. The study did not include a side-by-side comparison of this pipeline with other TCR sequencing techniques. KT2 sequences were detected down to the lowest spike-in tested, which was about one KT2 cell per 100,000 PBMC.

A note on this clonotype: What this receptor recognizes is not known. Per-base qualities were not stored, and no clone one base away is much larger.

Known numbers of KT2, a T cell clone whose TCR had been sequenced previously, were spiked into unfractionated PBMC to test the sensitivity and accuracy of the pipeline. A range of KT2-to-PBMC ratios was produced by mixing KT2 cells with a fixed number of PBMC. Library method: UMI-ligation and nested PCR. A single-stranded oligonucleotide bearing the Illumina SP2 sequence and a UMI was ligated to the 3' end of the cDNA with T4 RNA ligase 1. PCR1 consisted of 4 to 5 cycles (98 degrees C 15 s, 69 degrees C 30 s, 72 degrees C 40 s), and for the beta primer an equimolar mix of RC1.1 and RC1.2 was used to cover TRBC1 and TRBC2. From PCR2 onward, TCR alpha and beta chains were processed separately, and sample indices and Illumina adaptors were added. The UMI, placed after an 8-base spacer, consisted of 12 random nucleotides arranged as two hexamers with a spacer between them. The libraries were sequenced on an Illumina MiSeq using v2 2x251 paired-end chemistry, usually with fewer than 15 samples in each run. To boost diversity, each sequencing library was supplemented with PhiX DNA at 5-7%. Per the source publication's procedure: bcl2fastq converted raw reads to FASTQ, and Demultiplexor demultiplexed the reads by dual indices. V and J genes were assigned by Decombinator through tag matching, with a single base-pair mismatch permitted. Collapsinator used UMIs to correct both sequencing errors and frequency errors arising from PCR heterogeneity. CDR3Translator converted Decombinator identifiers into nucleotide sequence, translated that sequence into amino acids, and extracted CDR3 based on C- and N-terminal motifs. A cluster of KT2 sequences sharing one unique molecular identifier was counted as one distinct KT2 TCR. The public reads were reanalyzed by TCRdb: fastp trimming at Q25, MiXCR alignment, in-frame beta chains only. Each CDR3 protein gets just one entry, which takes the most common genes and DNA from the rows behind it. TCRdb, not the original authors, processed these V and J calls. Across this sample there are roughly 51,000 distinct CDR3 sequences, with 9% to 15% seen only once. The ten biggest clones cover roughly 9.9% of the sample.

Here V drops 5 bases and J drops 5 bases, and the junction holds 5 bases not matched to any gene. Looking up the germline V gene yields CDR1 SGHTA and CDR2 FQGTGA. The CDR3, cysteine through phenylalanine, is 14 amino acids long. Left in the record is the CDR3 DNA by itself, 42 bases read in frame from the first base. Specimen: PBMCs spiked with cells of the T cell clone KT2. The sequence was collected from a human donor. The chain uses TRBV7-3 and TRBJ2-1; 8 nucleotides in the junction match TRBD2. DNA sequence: TGTGCCAGCAGCCCCAGCGGGGGAAACAATGAGCAGTTCTTC. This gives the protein CASSPSGGNNEQFF.